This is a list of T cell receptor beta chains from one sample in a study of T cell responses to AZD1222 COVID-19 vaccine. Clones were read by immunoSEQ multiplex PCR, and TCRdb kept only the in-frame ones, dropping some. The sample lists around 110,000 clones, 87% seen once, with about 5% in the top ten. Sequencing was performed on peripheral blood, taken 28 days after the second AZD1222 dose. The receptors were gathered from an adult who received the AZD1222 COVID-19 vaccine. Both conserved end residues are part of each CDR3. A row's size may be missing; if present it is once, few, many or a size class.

CDR3 protein: CASSLGLVSEQYF
CDR3 length: 13
V gene: TRBV7-8
clone size: NA
J gene: TRBJ2-7

CDR3 protein: CASSQDANTQYF
CDR3 length: 12
V gene: TRBV4-1
clone size: NA
J gene: TRBJ2-3

CDR3 protein: CAIKEQENQPQHF
CDR3 length: 13
V gene: TRBV10-3
clone size: few
J gene: TRBJ1-5

CDR3 protein: CASSQEVGTEAFF
CDR3 length: 13
V gene: TRBV3-1/TRBV3-2
clone size: NA
J gene: TRBJ1-1

CDR3 protein: CASSIDLSGSRPQHF
CDR3 length: 15
V gene: TRBV19
clone size: once
J gene: TRBJ1-5

CDR3 protein: CASNPEGQVNSPLHF
CDR3 length: 15
V gene: TRBV2
clone size: NA
J gene: TRBJ1-6

CDR3 protein: CASSAFLAGPYNEQFF
CDR3 length: 16
V gene: TRBV10-1
clone size: NA
J gene: TRBJ2-1

CDR3 protein: CASSLLRDTEAFF
CDR3 length: 13
V gene: TRBV12-3/TRBV12-4
clone size: NA
J gene: TRBJ1-1

CDR3 protein: CAWSALRVGTEAFF
CDR3 length: 14
V gene: TRBV30
clone size: NA
J gene: TRBJ1-1

CDR3 protein: CASSPTGGNSPAQDTQYF
CDR3 length: 18
V gene: TRBV7-3
clone size: NA
J gene: TRBJ2-3

CDR3 protein: CASSPTQETQYF
CDR3 length: 12
V gene: TRBV18
clone size: NA
J gene: TRBJ2-5

CDR3 protein: CASSFKGANTEAFF
CDR3 length: 14
V gene: TRBV7-9
clone size: NA
J gene: TRBJ1-1

CDR3 protein: CAWSVRYEQFF
CDR3 length: 11
V gene: TRBV30
clone size: once
J gene: TRBJ2-1

CDR3 protein: CSVEDPDTSTNEKLFF
CDR3 length: 16
V gene: TRBV29-1
clone size: NA
J gene: TRBJ1-4

CDR3 protein: CASSQDLGNYEQYF
CDR3 length: 14
V gene: TRBV4-3
clone size: NA
J gene: TRBJ2-7

CDR3 protein: CASSYPGTGLYEQYF
CDR3 length: 15
V gene: TRBV28
clone size: NA
J gene: TRBJ2-7

CDR3 protein: CASSQDIWGGPTDTQYF
CDR3 length: 17
V gene: TRBV4-1
clone size: NA
J gene: TRBJ2-3

CDR3 protein: CASSTNSYNSPLHF
CDR3 length: 14
V gene: TRBV11-2
clone size: NA
J gene: TRBJ1-6

CDR3 protein: CASSLTGDVQPQHF
CDR3 length: 14
V gene: TRBV28
clone size: NA
J gene: TRBJ1-5

CDR3 protein: CASSQKTGAYEQYF
CDR3 length: 14
V gene: TRBV5-6
clone size: NA
J gene: TRBJ2-7

CDR3 protein: CASSPPRGEETQYF
CDR3 length: 14
V gene: TRBV4-1
clone size: NA
J gene: TRBJ2-5

CDR3 protein: CASSLDRAKLFF
CDR3 length: 12
V gene: TRBV6-5
clone size: NA
J gene: TRBJ1-4

CDR3 protein: CASSPAGSIYEQYF
CDR3 length: 14
V gene: TRBV6-2/TRBV6-3
clone size: NA
J gene: TRBJ2-7

CDR3 protein: CASSLSGQGIGELFF
CDR3 length: 15
V gene: TRBV5-1
clone size: NA
J gene: TRBJ2-2

CDR3 protein: CSVEGNTEAFF
CDR3 length: 11
V gene: TRBV29-1
clone size: NA
J gene: TRBJ1-1

CDR3 protein: CASTREYSNQPQHF
CDR3 length: 14
V gene: TRBV7-8
clone size: once
J gene: TRBJ1-5

CDR3 protein: CASSKGQAGGELFF
CDR3 length: 14
V gene: TRBV4-2
clone size: NA
J gene: TRBJ2-2

CDR3 protein: CASSLLLRANTGELFF
CDR3 length: 16
V gene: TRBV28
clone size: NA
J gene: TRBJ2-2

CDR3 protein: CASSQEPLSSYEQYF
CDR3 length: 15
V gene: TRBV4-1
clone size: NA
J gene: TRBJ2-7

CDR3 protein: CASSQDNGRVSEKLFF
CDR3 length: 16
V gene: TRBV4-2
clone size: NA
J gene: TRBJ1-4

CDR3 protein: CASRPQLGHEQFF
CDR3 length: 13
V gene: TRBV7-2
clone size: NA
J gene: TRBJ2-1

CDR3 protein: CASSYTQGRRSVQTQYF
CDR3 length: 17
V gene: TRBV6-2/TRBV6-3
clone size: NA
J gene: TRBJ2-5

CDR3 protein: CASSWQGHEGYTF
CDR3 length: 13
V gene: TRBV5-1
clone size: NA
J gene: TRBJ1-2

CDR3 protein: CASRQLAGASYEQYF
CDR3 length: 15
V gene: TRBV5-1
clone size: NA
J gene: TRBJ2-7

CDR3 protein: CASSDPVGHSGANVLTF
CDR3 length: 17
V gene: TRBV7-6
clone size: NA
J gene: TRBJ2-6